This T cell receptor beta chain was sequenced for a study of blood T cells in healthy people across ages. With 3 bases removed from V and 3 bases from J, the gap between germline ends came to 12 bases. The CDR3 contains 14 residues. Germline loops: CDR1 LGHNA, CDR2 YNFKEQ. Using a J-beta primer mix together with a sample-barcoded 5' primer, a second PCR was run for about 6 to 11 cycles. Every molecule of cDNA carried a tag from a template-switch adaptor with 12 random nucleotides. TCRdb ran MiXCR on the 5' RACE reads and lists one entry per CDR3 protein. The table shows a few hundred thousand distinct CDR3 sequences, with roughly half occurring only once.

The source material was blood. This rearrangement joins TRBV4-2 to TRBJ2-7; D is possibly TRBD1 (5 bases). The clonotype was recovered from a man between 60 and 75 years old in good health. The CDR3 loop reads CASSHGSQGYEQYF. Written as DNA, the CDR3 is TGTGCCAGCAGCCACGGATCTCAGGGCTACGAGCAGTACTTC.